The rows below give T cell receptor beta chains drawn from one sample of a study of tumor-infiltrating lymphocytes in primary liver carcinoma. TCRdb recomputed calls from the multiplex PCR reads with MiXCR, one row per CDR3 protein. The data hold some 180,000 distinct CDR3 sequences, with 50% to 75% observed a single time. Sequenced input: peripheral blood. The receptors shown here come from a man aged 35 to 55 with primary liver carcinoma and hepatitis B virus infection. Both conserved end residues are part of each CDR3. D genes are given only for firm matches. The size of a clone is reported for some rows only, either as once, few or many, or as a class for expanded clones.

abundance: NA; j_gene: TRBJ2-1; v_gene: TRBV30; d_gene: NA; len: 12; CDR3nt: TGTGCCTGGAGGCTTGTGGGGATTGACCAGTTCTTC; CDR3aa: CAWRLVGIDQFF
abundance: NA; j_gene: TRBJ2-1; v_gene: TRBV6-1; d_gene: NA; len: 15; CDR3nt: TGTGCCAGCAGTGCAGACAGTGGTTATTACAATGAGCAGTTCTTC; CDR3aa: CASSADSGYYNEQFF
abundance: NA; j_gene: TRBJ2-7; v_gene: TRBV29-1; d_gene: TRBD1; len: 13; CDR3nt: TGCAGCGTTGAACGTGGACAGGGCGGGGAGCTGTACTTC; CDR3aa: CSVERGQGGELYF
abundance: few; j_gene: TRBJ2-1; v_gene: TRBV6-1; d_gene: TRBD2; len: 15; CDR3nt: TGTGCCAGCAGTGAAGGGGGGGGCTCCTACAATGAGCAGTTCTTC; CDR3aa: CASSEGGGSYNEQFF
abundance: few; j_gene: TRBJ1-6; v_gene: TRBV10-1; d_gene: NA; len: 13; CDR3nt: TGCGCCAGCAGGAGTGGCTCCAATTCACCCCTCCACTTT; CDR3aa: CASRSGSNSPLHF
abundance: NA; j_gene: TRBJ2-5; v_gene: TRBV6-5; d_gene: NA; len: 16; CDR3nt: TGTGCCAGCAGTTACCTAGGTACAAAGTTTCAAGAGACCCAGTACTTC; CDR3aa: CASSYLGTKFQETQYF
abundance: NA; j_gene: TRBJ2-1; v_gene: TRBV5-1; d_gene: TRBD1; len: 15; CDR3nt: TGCGCCAGCAGCAATCCGGGACAGGCAACCCGTGAGCAGTTCTTC; CDR3aa: CASSNPGQATREQFF
abundance: NA; j_gene: TRBJ2-5; v_gene: TRBV29-1; d_gene: NA; len: 14; CDR3nt: TGCAGCGTTGATGACAGGATGACACAAGAGACCCAGTACTTC; CDR3aa: CSVDDRMTQETQYF
abundance: NA; j_gene: TRBJ2-7; v_gene: TRBV29-1; d_gene: TRBD2; len: 13; CDR3nt: TGCAGCGTTAAGACTAGCGCCTCCTACGAGCAGTACTTC; CDR3aa: CSVKTSASYEQYF
abundance: NA; j_gene: TRBJ2-2; v_gene: TRBV12-3/TRBV12-4; d_gene: TRBD2; len: 13; CDR3nt: TGTGCCAGCAGGACTAGCTGGATCGGGGAGCTGTCTTTT; CDR3aa: CASRTSWIGELSF
abundance: NA; j_gene: TRBJ2-1; v_gene: TRBV11-2; d_gene: NA; len: 17; CDR3nt: TGTGCCAGCAGCAAGAGTTATGCGGGGACGCCCTACAATGAGCAGTTCTTC; CDR3aa: CASSKSYAGTPYNEQFF
abundance: NA; j_gene: TRBJ2-1; v_gene: TRBV11-2; d_gene: TRBD2; len: 15; CDR3nt: TGTGCCAGCGGCCTACAAGCGGGAGTCGGCGATGAGCAGTTCTTC; CDR3aa: CASGLQAGVGDEQFF
abundance: NA; j_gene: TRBJ2-5; v_gene: TRBV29-1; d_gene: TRBD2; len: 13; CDR3nt: TGCAACGTTCAACGGGAGGGAGGGGAGATCCAGTACTTC; CDR3aa: CNVQREGGEIQYF
abundance: NA; j_gene: TRBJ2-7; v_gene: TRBV28; d_gene: NA; len: 12; CDR3nt: TGCGCCAGCAGTCTAATGTTCGGCGAGCAGTGCTTC; CDR3aa: CASSLMFGEQCF
abundance: many; j_gene: TRBJ2-3; v_gene: TRBV6-5; d_gene: TRBD2; len: 12; CDR3nt: TGTGCCAGCAGCCCATCAGCGGGAGGGCAGTATTTT; CDR3aa: CASSPSAGGQYF
abundance: few; j_gene: TRBJ1-2; v_gene: TRBV7-2; d_gene: NA; len: 15; CDR3nt: TGTGCCAGCAGCTCGACGCAGGGAGAAGGCTATGGCTACACCTTC; CDR3aa: CASSSTQGEGYGYTF
abundance: NA; j_gene: TRBJ2-5; v_gene: TRBV11-2; d_gene: NA; len: 14; CDR3nt: TGTGCCAGCAGCTTAGATCTAAAGAAGGAGGCCCAGTACTTC; CDR3aa: CASSLDLKKEAQYF
abundance: once; j_gene: TRBJ2-5; v_gene: TRBV29-1; d_gene: TRBD2; len: 15; CDR3nt: TGCAGCGTTGAAGATTGGCGAGCGGGAGGGGAGACCCAGTACTTC; CDR3aa: CSVEDWRAGGETQYF
abundance: few; j_gene: TRBJ1-4; v_gene: TRBV6-1; d_gene: NA; len: 16; CDR3nt: TGTGCCAGCAGTGAAAGTCTTCCTGGGGTTCGGGAAAAACTGTTTTTT; CDR3aa: CASSESLPGVREKLFF
abundance: few; j_gene: TRBJ2-7; v_gene: TRBV10-3; d_gene: NA; len: 14; CDR3nt: TGTGCCATCAGTGCGTCAGGGTACTCCTACGAGCAGTACTTC; CDR3aa: CAISASGYSYEQYF
abundance: NA; j_gene: TRBJ2-7; v_gene: TRBV10-3; d_gene: NA; len: 15; CDR3nt: TGTGCCATCAGGGCGGCAGGGTCAGGAAACTACGAGCAGTACTTC; CDR3aa: CAIRAAGSGNYEQYF
abundance: NA; j_gene: TRBJ2-1; v_gene: TRBV10-3; d_gene: NA; len: 13; CDR3nt: TGTGCCATCAGTGAGGAACAGTACAATGAGCAGTTCTTC; CDR3aa: CAISEEQYNEQFF
abundance: NA; j_gene: TRBJ1-1; v_gene: TRBV19; d_gene: NA; len: 13; CDR3nt: TGTGCCAGCCGGAAAAGGGAGAACACTGAAGCTTTCTTT; CDR3aa: CASRKRENTEAFF
abundance: many; j_gene: TRBJ1-2; v_gene: TRBV6-5; d_gene: NA; len: 13; CDR3nt: TGTGCCAGCAGTTACGAAGGGTACGGAGGCTACACCTTC; CDR3aa: CASSYEGYGGYTF
abundance: few; j_gene: TRBJ2-7; v_gene: TRBV4-2; d_gene: TRBD2; len: 16; CDR3nt: TGTGCCAGCAGCCAAGATTGGTCCCAGGGCGGGGGCGAGCAGTACTTC; CDR3aa: CASSQDWSQGGGEQYF
abundance: NA; j_gene: TRBJ2-5; v_gene: TRBV4-2; d_gene: NA; len: 12; CDR3nt: TGTGCCAGCAGCCAAGGTTTAGCGGACTGGTACTTC; CDR3aa: CASSQGLADWYF
abundance: few; j_gene: TRBJ1-3; v_gene: TRBV6-6; d_gene: TRBD1; len: 16; CDR3nt: TGTGCCAGCAGTCCCGGACAGGGATACTCTGGAAACACCATATATTTT; CDR3aa: CASSPGQGYSGNTIYF
abundance: many; j_gene: TRBJ2-1; v_gene: TRBV11-2; d_gene: TRBD2; len: 20; CDR3nt: TGTGCCAGCAGCTTAACCCCCGGGACTAGCGGGCGTAGCTCCTACAATGAGCAGTTCTTC; CDR3aa: CASSLTPGTSGRSSYNEQFF
abundance: NA; j_gene: TRBJ2-1; v_gene: TRBV4-1; d_gene: TRBD2; len: 17; CDR3nt: TGCGCCAGCAGCCTCCCGTACGTTAGCGGGAGTCGCAATGAGCAGTTCTTC; CDR3aa: CASSLPYVSGSRNEQFF
abundance: NA; j_gene: TRBJ2-2; v_gene: TRBV11-2; d_gene: NA; len: 13; CDR3nt: NA; CDR3aa: CASSLETAGSCFF
abundance: many; j_gene: TRBJ2-1; v_gene: TRBV11-2; d_gene: NA; len: 13; CDR3nt: TGTGCCGGAGGGAAGTCCACAATAAGTGAGCAGTTCTTC; CDR3aa: CAGGKSTISEQFF
abundance: NA; j_gene: TRBJ2-7; v_gene: TRBV6-5; d_gene: NA; len: 14; CDR3nt: TGTGCCAGCAGTTACTCGAGCCTAACCTACGAGCAGTACTTC; CDR3aa: CASSYSSLTYEQYF